This T cell receptor (beta chain) was sequenced for a study of blood T cell repertoires in COVID-19. Whole-study context: Acute-phase and convalescent COVID-19 samples originated in the United States, Italy and Spain.

Ages ranged from about 18 to 89 years, with residence in 20 to 30 US areas. Assignments of participants to cohorts depended upon their own reported clinical history. In the original processing: It was from reference gene primer amplification that nucleated cell counts were estimated. Here immunoSEQ multiplex PCR was the method, and the copy in TCRdb shows in-frame clones only, minus some. The D gene and trimming were derived from the DNA, and the V and J assignments and clone size from that table. The repertoire includes over 350,000 clones, over 75% of them detected once, and about 0.89% sits in the top ten. The TCR originated in a woman aged 30 to 39 with acute COVID-19. Sequenced input: PBMCs or T cells enriched from blood (not recorded which).

The CDR3 sequence: CASRSQMGQGYGYTF. The CDR3 DNA sequence: TGCGCCAGCCGTTCTCAAATGGGGCAGGGCTATGGCTACACCTTC. V usage is TRBV5-1 and J usage is TRBJ1-2; D may be TRBD1 (5 bases). V gave up 7 bases and J gave up 4 bases, with 20 bases separating them. Germline CDR1 SGHRS, CDR2 YFSETQ. The CDR3 loop spans 15 amino acids.